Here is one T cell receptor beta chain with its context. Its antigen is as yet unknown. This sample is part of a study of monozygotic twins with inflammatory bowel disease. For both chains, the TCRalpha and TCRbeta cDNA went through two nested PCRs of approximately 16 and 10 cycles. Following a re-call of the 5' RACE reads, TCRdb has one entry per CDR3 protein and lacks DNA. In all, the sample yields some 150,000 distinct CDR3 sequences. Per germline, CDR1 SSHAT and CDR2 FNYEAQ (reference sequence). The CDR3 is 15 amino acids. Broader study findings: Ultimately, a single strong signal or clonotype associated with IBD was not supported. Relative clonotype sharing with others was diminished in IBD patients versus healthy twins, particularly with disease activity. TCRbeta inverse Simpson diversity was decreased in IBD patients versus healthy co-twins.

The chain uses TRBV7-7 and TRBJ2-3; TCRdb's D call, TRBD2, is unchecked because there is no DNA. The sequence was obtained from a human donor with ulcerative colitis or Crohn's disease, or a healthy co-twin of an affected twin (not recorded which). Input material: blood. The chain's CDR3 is CASSLGSGGTDTQYF.